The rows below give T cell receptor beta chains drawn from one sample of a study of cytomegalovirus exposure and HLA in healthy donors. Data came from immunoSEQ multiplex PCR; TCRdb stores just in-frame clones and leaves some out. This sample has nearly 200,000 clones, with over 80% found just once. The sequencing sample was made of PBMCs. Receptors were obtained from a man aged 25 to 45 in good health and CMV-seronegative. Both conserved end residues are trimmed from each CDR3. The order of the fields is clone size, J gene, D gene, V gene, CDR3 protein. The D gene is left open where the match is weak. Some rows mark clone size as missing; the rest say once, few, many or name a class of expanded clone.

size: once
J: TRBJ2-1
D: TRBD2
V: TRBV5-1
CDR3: ASSLPGLAGPNEQF

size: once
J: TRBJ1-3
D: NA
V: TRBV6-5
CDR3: ASSWGGNSGNTIY

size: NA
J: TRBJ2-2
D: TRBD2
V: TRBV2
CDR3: ASSGILAGALGGELF

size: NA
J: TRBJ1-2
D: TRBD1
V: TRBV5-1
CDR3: ASSLDGTGPSPSGYT

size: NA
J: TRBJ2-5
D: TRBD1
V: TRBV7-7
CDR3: ASSLAHDGQGQETQY

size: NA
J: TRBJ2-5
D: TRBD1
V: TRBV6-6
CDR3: ASRYRDRGETQY

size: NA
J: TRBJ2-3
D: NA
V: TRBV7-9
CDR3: ASPPPGDDTDTQY

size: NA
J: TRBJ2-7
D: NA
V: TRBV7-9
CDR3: ASTNNYEQY

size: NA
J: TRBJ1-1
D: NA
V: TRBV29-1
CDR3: SAAAEGNTEAF

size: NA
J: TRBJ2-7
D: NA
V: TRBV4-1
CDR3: ASSQDPTRLSYEQY

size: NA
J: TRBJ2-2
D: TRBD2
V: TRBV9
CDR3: ASTRLAGGDGELF

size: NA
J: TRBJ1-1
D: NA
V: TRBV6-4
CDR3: ASSDSGGAF

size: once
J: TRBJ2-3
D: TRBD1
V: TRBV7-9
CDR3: ASSPGGPSTDTQY

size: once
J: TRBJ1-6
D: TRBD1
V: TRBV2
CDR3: ASSGTGVTQRSPLH

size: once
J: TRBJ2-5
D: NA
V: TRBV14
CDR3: ASSQLSVQETQY

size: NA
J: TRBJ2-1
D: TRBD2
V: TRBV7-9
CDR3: ASSYFGLAGDNEQF

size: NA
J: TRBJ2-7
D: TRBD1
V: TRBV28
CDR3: ASSTYDRVYEQY

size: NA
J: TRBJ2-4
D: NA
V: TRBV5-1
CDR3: ASSFRALGDSQY

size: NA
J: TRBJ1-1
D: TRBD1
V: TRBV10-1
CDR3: ASSPTSGTEGRMYTEAF

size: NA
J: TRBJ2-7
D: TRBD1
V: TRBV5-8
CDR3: ASRRKGQAYEQY

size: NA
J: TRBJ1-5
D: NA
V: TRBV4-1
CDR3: ASSQDGRSGAGQPQH

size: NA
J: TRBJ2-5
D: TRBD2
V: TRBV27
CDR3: ASRIAGGPGETQY

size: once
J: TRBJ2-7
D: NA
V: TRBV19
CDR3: ASTMRYGSYEQY

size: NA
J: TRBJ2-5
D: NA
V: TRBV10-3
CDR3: AISLQGREQY

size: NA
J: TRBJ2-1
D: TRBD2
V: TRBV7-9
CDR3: ASSRTSGRPRSYNEQF

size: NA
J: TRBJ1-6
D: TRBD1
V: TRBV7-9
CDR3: ASTSDRVNSPLH

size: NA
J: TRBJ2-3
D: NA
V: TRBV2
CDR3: ASSGDSYTDTQY

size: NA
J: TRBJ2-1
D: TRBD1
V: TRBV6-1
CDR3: ASSVDRGPNNEQF

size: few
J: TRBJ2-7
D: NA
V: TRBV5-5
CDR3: ASSLARGVSYEQY

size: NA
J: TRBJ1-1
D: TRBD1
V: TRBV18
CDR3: ASSGTGGKTEAF

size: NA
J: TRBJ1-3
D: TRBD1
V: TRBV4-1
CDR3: ASSPQGGLADTIY

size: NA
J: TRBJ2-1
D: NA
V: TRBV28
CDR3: ASSLGGSSVGEQF

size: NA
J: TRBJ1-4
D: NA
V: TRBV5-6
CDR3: ASSLGASVGKLF

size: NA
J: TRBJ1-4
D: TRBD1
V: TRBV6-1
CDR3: ASRDSINEKLF

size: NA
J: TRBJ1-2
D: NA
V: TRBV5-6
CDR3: ASSFRARSNYGYT

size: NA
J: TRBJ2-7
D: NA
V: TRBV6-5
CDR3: ASRKTGLFISQY

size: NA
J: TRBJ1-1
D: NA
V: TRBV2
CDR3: ASSDAGGGAGEAF

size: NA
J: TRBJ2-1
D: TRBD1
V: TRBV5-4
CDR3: ASSLGQGPNEQF

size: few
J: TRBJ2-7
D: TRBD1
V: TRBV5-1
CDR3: ASTPQTGALDDEQY

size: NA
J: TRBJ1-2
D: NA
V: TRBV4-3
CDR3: ASSQGQGTYGYT

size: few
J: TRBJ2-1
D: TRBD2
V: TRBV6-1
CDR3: ASSALLAGGPGYEQF

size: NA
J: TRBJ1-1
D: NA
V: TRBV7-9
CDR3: ASSLVAVNTEAF